This T cell receptor beta chain comes out of a study of T cells expressing NK-cell markers. At the level of the study: It was sorted CD3+CD56+NKG2C+, CD3+CD56+NKG2C- and CD3+CD56-NKG2C+ T cells that supplied the TCR beta repertoires. The eight sequenced donors comprised seven who were HCMV-seropositive and one who was seronegative.

On this clonotype itself: Its antigen is unknown.

Study results and limitations: In several donors, dominant clonotypes made up about 28.3-65% of CD3+CD56-NKG2C+ cells.

TCRdb reanalyzed the 5' RACE reads and collapses them to one entry per CDR3 protein, without DNA. The sample has about 260,000 distinct CDR3 sequences. The CDR3 has 15 residues. CDR1 and CDR2 from the germline V gene are SGHRS and YFSETQ. The chain carries TRBV5-1 and TRBJ1-1; TCRdb's D call, TRBD1, is unchecked because there is no DNA. What was sequenced was blood T cells: a sorted CD56 or NKG2C T cell subset, CD4+ or CD8+ T cells, or bulk PBMC T cells (not recorded which). The source is a woman aged 18-69 years in good health. The CDR3 protein is CASSLVPGLNTEAFF.